This T cell receptor beta chain was recovered during a study of shared clonotypes between healthy human individuals. The assay was immunoSEQ multiplex PCR, and TCRdb's table has in-frame clones only and misses some. The sample records 950,000 to 1,100,000 clones, under 80% being singletons. Study findings and constraints: Exclusively blood specimens were collected; tissue repertoires likely differ.

With respect to this clone: Its antigen remains unknown.

The junction had 5 bases not matched to a gene; V was cut back by 5 bases and J by 6 bases. Looked up from germline, CDR1 is SGHTA and CDR2 is FQGNSA. The CDR3 loop spans 14 amino acids. The specimen was memory CD4+ T cells sorted from blood. Described subset: CD45RA-negative fraction. This TCR was recovered from a man in his late teens or twenties in good health. The chain uses TRBV7-2 and TRBJ2-3, with 10 bases matching TRBD1. The CDR3, as DNA: TGTGCCAGCAGCGCCGACAGGGGGCGGGATACGCAGTATTTT. Amino acid sequence: CASSADRGRDTQYF.